This TCR beta chain was sequenced for a study of glioma-infiltrating T cells after dendritic cell vaccination. This clone was seen more than once but under ten times. Profiled with immunoSEQ multiplex PCR; TCRdb holds only in-frame clones, not every one. In the table there are 85,000 to 100,000 clones, roughly 80% of which are singletons. Time point in this sample: after dendritic cell vaccination, including at tumor progression/relapse. The specimen was blood, collected after dendritic cell vaccination. The TCR originated in a human donor with glioblastoma.

This chain's CDR3 is CASSLGTGQTEAFF. CDR3 DNA: TGCGCCAGCAGCTTGGGTACAGGGCAAACTGAAGCTTTCTTT. The chain is built from TRBV5-1 and TRBJ1-1, with D possibly matching TRBD1 (6 bases). CDR1 is SGHRS, CDR2 YFSETQ, per germline. Trimming took off 0 bases at V and 5 bases at J, with 11 bases between the two ends. The CDR3 sequence is 14 residues long.